The 23 T cell receptor beta chains reported below all come from one sample, sequenced in a study of cytomegalovirus exposure and HLA in healthy donors. The protocol was immunoSEQ multiplex PCR, while the TCRdb copy is restricted to in-frame clones and leaves out a portion. The table has approximately 54,000 clones, more than 70% seen once. Input material: PBMCs. These receptors came from a woman between 18 and 30 years old in good health and CMV-seropositive.

CDR3 in amino acids: CASSSLTSSGGTSTDTQYF. CDR3 coding DNA: TGTGCCAGCAGCTCTTTGACTTCCAGCGGGGGGACTAGCACAGATACGCAGTATTTT. This chain uses TRBV7-3 with TRBJ2-3; 9 nucleotides align to TRBD2. The CDR3 covers 19 residues. Germline V gene lookup returns CDR1 SGHTA and CDR2 FQGTGA. V trimming: 4 bases; J trimming: 0 bases; junction bases outside the gene matches: 14.

The chain carries TRBV6-6 and TRBJ1-6; a possible D gene is TRBD1 (5 bases). The ends were cut back, 0 bases at V and 8 bases at J, with 8 bases in the middle. Germline V gene sequence: CDR1 MNHNY, CDR2 SVGAGI (reference sequence). This CDR3 is built from 14 residues. The CDR3 DNA follows: TGTGCCAGCAGTTACTCGGGGGGGGATTCACCCCTCCACTTT. This sequence encodes CASSYSGGDSPLHF.

V and J are TRBV12-1 and TRBJ2-5; whether TRBD1, the table's D call, matches the DNA was not checked. TRBV12-1 is an annotated pseudogene. The CDR3 totals 21 residues. The DNA for the CDR3 is TGTGCCAGCATCACTGCCCGGACAGGGACGGCTAACGGGGGGTCCGGGGAGACCCAGTACTTC. It is translated as CASITARTGTANGGSGETQYF.

The count of this clone is one. The rearrangement joins TRBV28 to TRBJ2-7; weak D call: TRBD2 (6 bases). Trimming removed 6 bases from V and 5 bases from J, with 23 bases in between. This CDR3 contains 16 residues. Germline CDR1 MDHEN, CDR2 SYDVKM. CDR3 DNA: TGTGCCAGCAGATCGAACCCGGGACTTCGGGGCCACGAGCAGTACTTC. The encoded protein is CASRSNPGLRGHEQYF.

The rearrangement uses TRBV29-1 and TRBJ2-5, with D possibly TRBD1 on 6 matching bases. V gave up 6 bases and J gave up 5 bases, with 22 bases separating them. Germline-derived CDR1 and CDR2 are SQVTM and ANQGSEA. The CDR3 spans 15 residues. The CDR3 sequence: CSVRARGRGGETQYF. CDR3 nucleotide sequence: TGCAGCGTAAGAGCCAGGGGTCGCGGCGGGGAGACCCAGTACTTC. The variable domain in full, completed from reference TRBV29-1 and TRBJ2-5, reads SAVISQKPSRDICQRGTSLTIQCQVDSQVTMMFWYRQQPGQSLTLIATANQGSEATYESGFVIDKFPISRPNLTFSTLTVSNMSPEDSSIYLCSVRARGRGGETQYFGPGTRLLVL.

CDR3 amino acids: CASSLGGYGYTF. The CDR3 bases are TGTGCCAGCAGCTTAGGAGGTTATGGCTACACCTTC. The gene calls are TRBV7-9 and TRBJ1-2; D uncertain. The CDR3 extends over 12 amino acids. The germline CDR1 and CDR2 sequences are SEHNR and FQNEAQ (reference sequence). Between the trimmed V and J ends, which lost 1 base and 5 bases, there was a span of 5 bases. The variable domain in full, completed from reference TRBV7-9 and TRBJ1-2, reads DTGVSQNPRHKITKRGQNVTFRCDPISEHNRLYWYRQTLGQGPEFLTYFQNEAQLEKSRLLSDRFSAERPKGSFSTLEIQRTEQGDSAMYLCASSLGGYGYTFGSGTRLTVV.

This clone was seen a few times. The chain joins TRBV14 to TRBJ1-2; 7 nucleotides align to TRBD1. The CDR3 loop spans 15 amino acids. The junction had 5 bases not matched to a gene; V was cut back by 4 bases and J by 0 bases. The germline V gene encodes CDR1 SGHDN and CDR2 FVKESK. This chain's CDR3 is CASSRKDRANYGYTF. The DNA of the CDR3 is TGTGCCAGCAGCCGCAAAGACAGGGCTAACTATGGCTACACCTTC.

This chain links TRBV19 with TRBJ2-7, with D tentatively TRBD1 (6 bases). The CDR3 consists of 14 residues. Germline V gene data show CDR1 as LNHDA and CDR2 as SQIVND (reference sequence). Trimming took off 5 bases at V and 3 bases at J, with 14 bases between the two ends. The CDR3 region has the DNA TGTGCCAGTAGTTTCCGGGACATGAACTACGAGCAGTACTTC. The encoded protein is CASSFRDMNYEQYF.

The chain employs TRBV2 and TRBJ1-4, with D possibly being TRBD1 (6 bases). Germline loops: CDR1 SNHLY, CDR2 FYNNEI. The CDR3 extends over 15 amino acids. Trimming cost V 2 bases and J 1 base, with 8 bases left between them. CDR3 residues: CASSEPQGTNEKLFF. In DNA form, the CDR3 reads TGTGCCAGCAGTGAACCACAGGGAACTAATGAAAAACTGTTTTTT. Filled out from reference TRBV2 and TRBJ1-4, the complete variable domain reads EPEVTQTPSHQVTQMGQEVILRCVPISNHLYFYWYRQILGQKVEFLVSFYNNEISEKSEIFDDQFSVERPDGSNFTLKIRSTKLEDSAMYFCASSEPQGTNEKLFFGSGTQLSVL.

The V gene is TRBV5-1, the J gene TRBJ1-1; TRBD1 agrees at 11 bases. Trimming cost V 0 bases and J 3 bases; bases outside gene matches: 1. Looked up from germline, CDR1 is SGHRS and CDR2 is YFSETQ. This CDR3 contains 15 residues. CDR3 amino acids: CASSLGGQGDTEAFF. The CDR3 DNA is TGCGCCAGCAGCTTGGGGGGACAGGGGGACACTGAAGCTTTCTTT.

The chain uses TRBV7-8 and TRBJ2-7, with D hard to call. Germline CDR1 SGHVS, CDR2 FQNEAQ. This CDR3 contains 14 residues. V was clipped by 7 bases and J by 2 bases, with 15 bases between them. CDR3 residues: CASTLDSSPYEQYF. The CDR3 DNA sequence: TGTGCCAGCACCCTCGACTCCTCGCCCTACGAGCAGTACTTC.

The table lists this clone with a few counts. This chain uses TRBV19 with TRBJ1-2, with TRBD1 matching 9 bases. CDR3 length: 14 residues. Germline-derived CDR1 and CDR2 are LNHDA and SQIVND (reference sequence). After removal of 4 bases from V and 4 bases from J, the junction contained 4 bases not matched to a gene. The CDR3 protein is CASSTPGQGYGYTF. The CDR3 DNA is TGTGCCAGTAGTACACCGGGACAGGGCTATGGCTACACCTTC.

The V call is TRBV4-1, the J call TRBJ2-1; 9 bases are a match to TRBD1. CDR3 size: 21 residues. Germline V gives CDR1 MGHRA, CDR2 YSYEKL. The trim removed 0 bases at V and 0 bases at J, leaving 15 bases unmatched. The CDR3 nucleotides read TGCGCCAGCAGCCAAGAAGGGTGGACAGGGGCCCTATCGGGCTCCTACAATGAGCAGTTCTTC. It translates to CASSQEGWTGALSGSYNEQFF.

This chain links TRBV14 with TRBJ2-7; possible D gene TRBD1, 6 bases. This CDR3 region has 13 residues. The germline gives CDR1 SGHDN, CDR2 FVKESK. V lost 2 bases and J lost 6, with 11 bases in between. The CDR3 sequence: CASSQTGNLEQYF. DNA for the CDR3: TGTGCCAGCAGCCAAACAGGGAATCTCGAGCAGTACTTC.

This chain connects TRBV13 to TRBJ2-7, with D possibly TRBD1 on 5 matching bases. The CDR3 contains 14 residues. The germline V gene has CDR1 PRHDT and CDR2 FYEKMQ (reference sequence). V lost 6 bases and J lost 3, with 15 bases in between. The CDR3 nucleotides read TGTGCCAGCAGATTCGCCGGACAAGGCTACGAGCAGTACTTC. Translation: CASRFAGQGYEQYF.

The gene calls are TRBV13 and TRBJ1-2; D gene uncertain. The CDR3 contains 14 residues. The germline V and J ends were trimmed by 5 bases and 0 bases, with 10 bases remaining between them. The germline gives CDR1 PRHDT, CDR2 FYEKMQ (reference sequence). The DNA of the CDR3 is TGTGCCAGCAGCCCCGGTGCGCCTAACTATGGCTACACCTTC. Protein sequence: CASSPGAPNYGYTF. Full variable domain (missing parts from reference TRBV13 and TRBJ1-2): AAGVIQSPRHLIKEKRETATLKCYPIPRHDTVYWYQQGPGQDPQFLISFYEKMQSDKGSIPDRFSAQQFSDYHSELNMSSLELGDSALYFCASSPGAPNYGYTFGSGTRLTVV.

This clone was counted once. The V call is TRBV4-3, the J call TRBJ2-7; TRBD1 might be the D (7 bases). Deletions cut 4 bases from V and 3 bases from J, with 16 bases between. There are 15 residues in the CDR3. Per the germline V gene, CDR1 is LGHNA and CDR2 is YSLEER. CDR3 in DNA: TGCGCCAGCAGCCGTCAGGGGGGCCAGGGCTACGAGCAGTACTTC. It encodes CASSRQGGQGYEQYF.

The chain has TRBV5-4 and TRBJ2-3; D is undetermined. Germline CDR1 is SGHNT and CDR2 is YYREEE (reference sequence). V lost 1 base and J lost 4, with 10 bases in between. The CDR3 consists of 14 residues. The CDR3 region has the DNA TGTGCCAGCAGCTTGTCAGGAACCCCAGATACGCAGTATTTT. Amino acid sequence: CASSLSGTPDTQYF. Based on the CDR3 plus reference TRBV5-4 and TRBJ2-3, the full variable domain is ETGVTQSPTHLIKTRGQQVTLRCSSQSGHNTVSWYQQALGQGPQFIFQYYREEENGRGNFPPRFSGLQFPNYSSELNVNALELDDSALYLCASSLSGTPDTQYFGPGTRLTVL.

In this sample, this clone turned up once. The chain uses TRBV7-2 and TRBJ2-1; the match to TRBD2 covers 11 bases. This CDR3 is built from 15 residues. Germline-derived CDR1 and CDR2 are SGHTA and FQGNSA. V lost 2 bases, J lost 10 bases, and 7 bases stayed unmatched. The CDR3 loop is CASSLTLAGGREQFF. The CDR3 coding sequence is TGTGCCAGCAGCTTAACGCTAGCGGGGGGTCGAGAGCAGTTCTTC.

The chain employs TRBV29-1 and TRBJ2-1; 8 bases map to TRBD1. V shed 3 bases and J 5 bases; nucleotides not matched to a gene: 6. CDR1 and CDR2 from the germline V gene are SQVTM and ANQGSEA. The CDR3 spans 14 residues. The CDR3 nucleotides are TGCAGCGTTGACCTACAGGGGGACGACAATGAGCAGTTCTTC. This translates into CSVDLQGDDNEQFF.

This chain uses TRBV7-9 with TRBJ2-2, with D perhaps matching TRBD1 (6 bases). With 6 bases removed from V and 6 bases from J, the gap between germline ends came to 11 bases. Germline CDR1 and CDR2: SEHNR and FQNEAQ (reference sequence). The CDR3 covers 13 residues. This CDR3 reads CASSYQGSGELFF. The CDR3 nucleotides are TGTGCCAGCAGTTACCAGGGGTCCGGGGAGCTGTTTTTT. Looking up the rest from reference TRBV7-9 and TRBJ2-2 gives the full variable domain: DTGVSQNPRHKITKRGQNVTFRCDPISEHNRLYWYRQTLGQGPEFLTYFQNEAQLEKSRLLSDRFSAERPKGSFSTLEIQRTEQGDSAMYLCASSYQGSGELFFGEGSRLTVL.

This chain joins TRBV7-6 and TRBJ1-1; a possible D gene is TRBD1 (6 bases). CDR3 size: 16 residues. V was trimmed by 3 bases and J by 0 bases, leaving 14 bases between them. Germline V gives CDR1 SGHVS, CDR2 FNYEAQ. The CDR3 DNA follows: TGTGCCAGCAGCTTCTGGACAGTTGAGTTGAACACTGAAGCTTTCTTT. Protein: CASSFWTVELNTEAFF.

This clone was counted a single time. V and J are TRBV6-5 and TRBJ2-3; D remains unclear. CDR1 and CDR2 (germline): MNHEY, SVGAGI. The CDR3 is 11 amino acids. Trimming took off 5 bases at V and 4 bases at J, with 4 bases between the two ends. CDR3 protein: CASSQADTQYF. CDR3 DNA sequence: TGTGCCAGCAGTCAGGCAGATACGCAGTATTTT.